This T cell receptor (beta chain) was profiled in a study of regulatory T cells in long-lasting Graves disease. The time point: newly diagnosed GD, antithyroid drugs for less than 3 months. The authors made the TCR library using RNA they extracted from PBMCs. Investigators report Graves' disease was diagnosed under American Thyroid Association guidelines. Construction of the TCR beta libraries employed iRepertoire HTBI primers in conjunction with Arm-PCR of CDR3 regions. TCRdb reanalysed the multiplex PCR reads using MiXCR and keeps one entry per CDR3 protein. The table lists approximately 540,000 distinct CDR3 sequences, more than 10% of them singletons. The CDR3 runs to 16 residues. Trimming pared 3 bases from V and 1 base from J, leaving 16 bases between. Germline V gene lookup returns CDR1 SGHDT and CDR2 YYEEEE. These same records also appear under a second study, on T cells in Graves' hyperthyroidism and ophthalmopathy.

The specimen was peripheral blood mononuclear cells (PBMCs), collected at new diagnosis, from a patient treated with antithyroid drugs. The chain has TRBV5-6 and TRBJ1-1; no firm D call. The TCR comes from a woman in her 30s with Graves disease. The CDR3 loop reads CASSSYIARENTEAFF. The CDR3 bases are TGTGCCAGCAGCTCTTATATAGCCAGAGAGAACACTGAAGCTTTCTTT. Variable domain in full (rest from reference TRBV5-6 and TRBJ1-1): DAGVTQSPTHLIKTRGQQVTLRCSPKSGHDTVSWYQQALGQGPQFIFQYYEEEERQRGNFPDRFSGHQFPNYSSELNVNALLLGDSALYLCASSSYIARENTEAFFGQGTRLTVV.